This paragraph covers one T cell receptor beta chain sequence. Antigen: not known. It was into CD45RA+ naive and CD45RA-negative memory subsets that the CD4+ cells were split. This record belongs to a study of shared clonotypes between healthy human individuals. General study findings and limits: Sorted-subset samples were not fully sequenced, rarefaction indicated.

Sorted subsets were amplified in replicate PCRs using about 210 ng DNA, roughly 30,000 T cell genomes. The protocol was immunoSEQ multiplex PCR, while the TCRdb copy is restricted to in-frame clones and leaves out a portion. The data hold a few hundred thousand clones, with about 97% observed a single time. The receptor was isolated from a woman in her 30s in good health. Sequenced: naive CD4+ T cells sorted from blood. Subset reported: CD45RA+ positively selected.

The CDR3 sequence is CAIGRDLEQYF. The CDR3 nucleotides read TGTGCCATAGGACGGGACCTCGAGCAGTACTTC. The rearrangement joins TRBV28 to TRBJ2-7; D is perhaps TRBD1 or TRBD2 (5 bases each). Germline V CDR1 and CDR2: MDHEN, SYDVKM. The CDR3 is 11 amino acids. Deletions cut 10 bases from V and 6 bases from J, with 13 bases between.